Listed below are T cell receptor beta chains from one sample, sequenced in a study of blood T cells in healthy people across ages. TCRdb re-analysed the 5' RACE reads in MiXCR, keeping a single row per CDR3 protein. The table lists about 680,000 distinct CDR3 sequences, around 45% of them singletons. The specimen was blood. The receptors come from a woman aged 60 to 75 in good health. Each CDR3 is given with its conserved first and last residue. Fields, in order: J gene, V gene, CDR3 protein.

j_gene: TRBJ1-3; v_gene: TRBV7-2; CDR3aa: CASSLIIGRGNSGNTIYF
j_gene: TRBJ2-5; v_gene: TRBV24-1; CDR3aa: CATGPGGSQETQYF
j_gene: TRBJ2-4; v_gene: TRBV3-1; CDR3aa: CASSQGLAGGVAKNIQYF
j_gene: TRBJ2-7; v_gene: TRBV28; CDR3aa: CASSISSGRTYEQYF
j_gene: TRBJ2-1; v_gene: TRBV2; CDR3aa: CASRELAGLISEQFF
j_gene: TRBJ2-3; v_gene: TRBV29-1; CDR3aa: CSVEEASRLTDTQYF
j_gene: TRBJ2-7; v_gene: TRBV4-3; CDR3aa: CASSQDRGSYEQYF
j_gene: TRBJ2-3; v_gene: TRBV7-2; CDR3aa: CASSLYWGSDTQYF
j_gene: TRBJ2-5; v_gene: TRBV11-2; CDR3aa: CASSSSGGQETQYF
j_gene: TRBJ1-5; v_gene: TRBV20-1; CDR3aa: CSARARGRGDSQPQHF
j_gene: TRBJ2-7; v_gene: TRBV20-1; CDR3aa: CSAPRTGDPYEQYF
j_gene: TRBJ2-7; v_gene: TRBV27; CDR3aa: CARSGGGHEQYF
j_gene: TRBJ2-7; v_gene: TRBV7-2; CDR3aa: CASSSQPGQGSPSSYEQYF
j_gene: TRBJ2-1; v_gene: TRBV27; CDR3aa: CASRGTAQIWHNEQFF
j_gene: TRBJ2-7; v_gene: TRBV28; CDR3aa: CASRPTRLGISEQYF
j_gene: TRBJ2-1; v_gene: TRBV9; CDR3aa: CASSPQPSEYNEQFF
j_gene: TRBJ2-1; v_gene: TRBV7-3; CDR3aa: CASSSRRGRHNKQFF
j_gene: TRBJ1-6; v_gene: TRBV27; CDR3aa: CASSPGQLHNSPLHF
j_gene: TRBJ1-1; v_gene: TRBV29-1; CDR3aa: CSVEHRRLSYMNTEAFF
j_gene: TRBJ2-7; v_gene: TRBV6-1; CDR3aa: CASSRGFGTSGGTYEQYF
j_gene: TRBJ1-6; v_gene: TRBV20-1; CDR3aa: CSARLDRDSPLHF
j_gene: TRBJ2-1; v_gene: TRBV7-2; CDR3aa: CASSLDRGNSYNEQFF
j_gene: TRBJ2-1; v_gene: TRBV20-1; CDR3aa: CSATPWGNEQFF
j_gene: TRBJ2-5; v_gene: TRBV5-1; CDR3aa: CASSFPGQKETQYF
j_gene: TRBJ2-1; v_gene: TRBV7-2; CDR3aa: CASSAGGQGYNEQFF